This TCR beta chain originates from a study of Ad26.COV2.S vaccination and SARS-CoV-2 variants. V shed 7 bases and J 8 bases; nucleotides not matched to a gene: 14. There are 15 residues in the CDR3. The germline V gene encodes CDR1 MNHEY and CDR2 SVGAGI. Data came from immunoSEQ multiplex PCR; TCRdb stores just in-frame clones and leaves some out. In the table there are about 350,000 clones, about 90% of which are singletons. This sequence originates from a human donor who had recovered from COVID-19. The chain combines TRBV6-5 with TRBJ2-1; 7 nucleotides match TRBD1. Specimen: peripheral blood, collected after recovery from COVID-19. Here the CDR3 DNA reads TGTGCCAGCACCTTAGGACAGGCGATAACGGATGAGCAGTTCTTC. Its protein is CASTLGQAITDEQFF.